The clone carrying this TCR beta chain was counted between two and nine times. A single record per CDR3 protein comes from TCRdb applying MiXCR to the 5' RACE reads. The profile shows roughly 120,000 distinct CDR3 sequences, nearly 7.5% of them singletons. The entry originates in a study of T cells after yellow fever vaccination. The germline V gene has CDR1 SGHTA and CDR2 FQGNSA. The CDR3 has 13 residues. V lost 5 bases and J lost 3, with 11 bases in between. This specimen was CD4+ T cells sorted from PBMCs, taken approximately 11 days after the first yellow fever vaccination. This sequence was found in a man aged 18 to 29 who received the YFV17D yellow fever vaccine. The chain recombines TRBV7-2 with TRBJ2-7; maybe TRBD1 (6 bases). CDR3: CASSIQQGYEQYV. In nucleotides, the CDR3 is TGTGCCAGCAGCATACAACAGGGCTACGAGCAGTACGTC.